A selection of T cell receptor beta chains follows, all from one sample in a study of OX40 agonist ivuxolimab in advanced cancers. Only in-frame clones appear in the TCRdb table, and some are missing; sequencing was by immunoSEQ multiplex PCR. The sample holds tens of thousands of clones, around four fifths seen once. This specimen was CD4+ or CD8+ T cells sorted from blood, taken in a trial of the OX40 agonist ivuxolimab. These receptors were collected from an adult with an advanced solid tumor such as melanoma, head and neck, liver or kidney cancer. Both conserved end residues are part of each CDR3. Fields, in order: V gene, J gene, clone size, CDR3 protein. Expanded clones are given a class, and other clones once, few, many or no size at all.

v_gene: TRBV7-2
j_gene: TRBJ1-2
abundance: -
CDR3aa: CASSWLGEGISYGYTF

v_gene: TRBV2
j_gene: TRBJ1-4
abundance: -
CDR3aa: CASKKTGMRPEKLFF

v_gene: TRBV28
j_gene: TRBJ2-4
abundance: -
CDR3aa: CAIQHPGGPNIQYF

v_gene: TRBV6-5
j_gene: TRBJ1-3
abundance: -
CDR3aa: CASSYSQGTGNTIYF

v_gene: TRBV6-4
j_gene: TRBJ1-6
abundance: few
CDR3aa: CASSAPGSPLHF

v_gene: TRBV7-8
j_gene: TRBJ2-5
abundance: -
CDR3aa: CASSLALPNRGETQYF

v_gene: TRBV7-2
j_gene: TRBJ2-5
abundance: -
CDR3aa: CASSLWGRRLAGIETQYF

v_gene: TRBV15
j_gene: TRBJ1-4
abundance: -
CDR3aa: CATREGANEKLFF

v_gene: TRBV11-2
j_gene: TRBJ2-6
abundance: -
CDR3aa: CASSLYGRASGANVLTF

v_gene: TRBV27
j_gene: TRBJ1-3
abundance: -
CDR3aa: CASSFSSGARPIYF

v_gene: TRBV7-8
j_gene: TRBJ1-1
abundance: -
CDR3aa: CASSLVGEMNTEAFF

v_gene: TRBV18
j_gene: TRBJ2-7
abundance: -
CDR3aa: CASSPRGIEQYF

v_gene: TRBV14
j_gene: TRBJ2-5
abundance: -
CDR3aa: CASSQGWGTQYF

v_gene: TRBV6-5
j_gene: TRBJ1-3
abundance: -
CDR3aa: CASKSRNTIYF

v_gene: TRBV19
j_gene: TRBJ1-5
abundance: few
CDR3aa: CASSFRDGNQPQHF

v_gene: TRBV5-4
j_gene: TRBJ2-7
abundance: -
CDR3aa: CASSPDYPSYEQYF

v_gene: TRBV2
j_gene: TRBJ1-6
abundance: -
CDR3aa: CASGWTGNSPLHF

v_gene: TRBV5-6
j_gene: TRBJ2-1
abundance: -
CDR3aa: CASSLAPRGGGNEQFF

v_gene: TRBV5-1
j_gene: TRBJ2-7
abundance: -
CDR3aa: CASSPTGGTDLYEQYF

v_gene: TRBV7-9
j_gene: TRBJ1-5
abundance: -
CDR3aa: CASSPLYKALVQPQHF

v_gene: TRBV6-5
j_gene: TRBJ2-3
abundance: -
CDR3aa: CASSLSSTDTQYF

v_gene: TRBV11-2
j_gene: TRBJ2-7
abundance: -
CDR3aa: CASSFTGLAGYEQYF

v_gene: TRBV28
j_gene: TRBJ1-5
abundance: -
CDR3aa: CASSLSMGARGSNQPQHF

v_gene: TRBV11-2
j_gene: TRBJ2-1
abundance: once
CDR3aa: CASSLGSTSVGNEQFF

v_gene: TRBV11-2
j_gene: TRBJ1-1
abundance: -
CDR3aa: CASSLENFNTEAFF

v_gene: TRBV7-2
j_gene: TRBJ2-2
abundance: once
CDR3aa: CASSLTSGRAGGELFF

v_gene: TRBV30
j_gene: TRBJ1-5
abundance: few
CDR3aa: CAWSVGSNQPQHF

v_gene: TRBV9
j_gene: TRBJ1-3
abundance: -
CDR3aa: CAGSRDSGNTIYF

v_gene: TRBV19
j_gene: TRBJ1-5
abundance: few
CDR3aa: CASSLRGSRSNQPQHF

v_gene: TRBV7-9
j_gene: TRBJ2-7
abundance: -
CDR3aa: CASSPTPVSYEQYF

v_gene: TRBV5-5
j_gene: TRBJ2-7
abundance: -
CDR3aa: CASRGSGEQYF

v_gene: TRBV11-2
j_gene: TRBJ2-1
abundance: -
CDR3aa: CASSSAGTSGILVF

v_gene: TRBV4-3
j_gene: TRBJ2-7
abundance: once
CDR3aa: CASSHLEHHEQYF

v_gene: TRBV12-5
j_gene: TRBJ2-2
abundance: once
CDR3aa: CASGLTTDANTGELFF

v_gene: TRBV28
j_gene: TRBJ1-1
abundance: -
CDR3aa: CASSLGTWDLNTEAFF

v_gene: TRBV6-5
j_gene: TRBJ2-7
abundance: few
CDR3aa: CASSYSTSGNSYEQYF

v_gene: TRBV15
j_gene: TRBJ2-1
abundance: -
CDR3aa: CATTDRRGDNEQFF

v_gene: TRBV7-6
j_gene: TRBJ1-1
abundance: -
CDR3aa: CASSLEQNTEAFF

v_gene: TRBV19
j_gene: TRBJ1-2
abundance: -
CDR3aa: CASRDRVNGYTF

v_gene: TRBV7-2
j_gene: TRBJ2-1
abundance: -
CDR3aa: CASTPRVGNHNEQFF